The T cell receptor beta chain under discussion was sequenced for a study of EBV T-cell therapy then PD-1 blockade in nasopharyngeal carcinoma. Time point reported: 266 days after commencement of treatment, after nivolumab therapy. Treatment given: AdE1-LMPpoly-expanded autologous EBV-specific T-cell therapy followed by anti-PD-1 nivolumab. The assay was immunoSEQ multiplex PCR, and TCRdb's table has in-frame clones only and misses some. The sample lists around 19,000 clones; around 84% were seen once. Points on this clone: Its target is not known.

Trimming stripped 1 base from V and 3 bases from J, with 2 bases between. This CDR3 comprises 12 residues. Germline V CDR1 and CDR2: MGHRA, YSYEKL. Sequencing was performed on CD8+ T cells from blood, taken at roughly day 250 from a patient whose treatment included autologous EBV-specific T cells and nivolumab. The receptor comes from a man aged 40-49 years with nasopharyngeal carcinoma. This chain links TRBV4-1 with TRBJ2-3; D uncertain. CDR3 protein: CASSQVTDTQYF. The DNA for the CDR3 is TGCGCCAGCAGCCAAGTTACAGATACGCAGTATTTT.